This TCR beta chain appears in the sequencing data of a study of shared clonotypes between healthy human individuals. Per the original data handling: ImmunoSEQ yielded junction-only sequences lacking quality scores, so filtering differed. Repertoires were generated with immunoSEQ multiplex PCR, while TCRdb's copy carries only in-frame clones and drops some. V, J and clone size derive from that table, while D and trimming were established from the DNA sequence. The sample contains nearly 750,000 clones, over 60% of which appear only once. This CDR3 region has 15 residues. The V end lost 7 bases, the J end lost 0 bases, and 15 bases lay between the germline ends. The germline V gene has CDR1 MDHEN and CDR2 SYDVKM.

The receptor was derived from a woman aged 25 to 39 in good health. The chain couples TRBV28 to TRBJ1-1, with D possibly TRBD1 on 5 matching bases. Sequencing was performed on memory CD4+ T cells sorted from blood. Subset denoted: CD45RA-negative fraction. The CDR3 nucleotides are TGTGCCAGCAACGCTCTTACAGGTGTGAACACTGAAGCTTTCTTT. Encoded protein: CASNALTGVNTEAFF.